This is a list of T cell receptor beta chains from one sample in a study of OX40 agonist ivuxolimab in advanced cancers. The method was immunoSEQ multiplex PCR; TCRdb's version includes in-frame clones alone and lacks a portion of them. Of more than 45,000 clones in the sample, about 91% are singletons; the top ten hold approximately 4.2%. Sample: CD4+ or CD8+ T cells sorted from blood, taken in a trial of the OX40 agonist ivuxolimab. These receptors all come from an adult with an advanced solid tumor such as melanoma, head and neck, liver or kidney cancer. Each CDR3 is given with its conserved first and last residue. D genes are given only for firm matches. Clone size, where shown, is once, few, many, or a class for clones that have expanded.

d_call: NA; cdr3_length: 16; clone_size: once; j_call: TRBJ2-3; v_call: TRBV7-9; cdr3_nt: TGTGCCAGCAGCTTACCTAGCGTTTCTAGCACAGATACGCAGTATTTT; cdr3_aa: CASSLPSVSSTDTQYF
d_call: NA; cdr3_length: 13; clone_size: NA; j_call: TRBJ2-5; v_call: TRBV7-2; cdr3_nt: TGTGCCAGCAGCTTCTGGGGAGGAGAGACCCAGTACTTC; cdr3_aa: CASSFWGGETQYF
d_call: NA; cdr3_length: 18; clone_size: once; j_call: TRBJ1-2; v_call: TRBV7-8; cdr3_nt: TGTGCCAGCAGCTTAGTTGTGGGGGGCACCAAGACTAACTATGGCTACACCTTC; cdr3_aa: CASSLVVGGTKTNYGYTF
d_call: NA; cdr3_length: 13; clone_size: NA; j_call: TRBJ2-3; v_call: TRBV7-9; cdr3_nt: TGTGCCAGCAGTGACTCGCTGGGAGATACGCAGTATTTT; cdr3_aa: CASSDSLGDTQYF
d_call: NA; cdr3_length: 15; clone_size: NA; j_call: TRBJ1-3; v_call: TRBV27; cdr3_nt: TGTGCCAGCAGTTTATCGACAGTTCCTGGAAACACCATATATTTT; cdr3_aa: CASSLSTVPGNTIYF
d_call: NA; cdr3_length: 16; clone_size: NA; j_call: TRBJ2-2; v_call: TRBV2; cdr3_nt: TGTGCCAGCAGTGATTGGGCAGGACCGAACACCGGGGAGCTGTTTTTT; cdr3_aa: CASSDWAGPNTGELFF
d_call: NA; cdr3_length: 14; clone_size: NA; j_call: TRBJ2-7; v_call: TRBV27; cdr3_nt: TGTGCCAGCAGTTTTGGTCCAGGCCCGGACGAGCAGTACTTC; cdr3_aa: CASSFGPGPDEQYF
d_call: NA; cdr3_length: 15; clone_size: NA; j_call: TRBJ2-1; v_call: TRBV5-1; cdr3_nt: TGCGCCAGCAGCTCGGACGGGAGCTCCTACAATGAGCAGTTCTTC; cdr3_aa: CASSSDGSSYNEQFF
d_call: NA; cdr3_length: 14; clone_size: NA; j_call: TRBJ2-2; v_call: TRBV7-9; cdr3_nt: TGTGCCAGCAGCGGCGTCGTTGGGGTCGGGGAGCTGTTTTTT; cdr3_aa: CASSGVVGVGELFF
d_call: NA; cdr3_length: 14; clone_size: NA; j_call: TRBJ1-5; v_call: TRBV27; cdr3_nt: TGTGCCAGCAGTTTTGGCCAGTCCAATCAGCCCCAGCATTTT; cdr3_aa: CASSFGQSNQPQHF
d_call: NA; cdr3_length: 17; clone_size: NA; j_call: TRBJ1-3; v_call: TRBV4-3; cdr3_nt: TGCGCCAGCAGCCAAGAACTGGACAGCATCTCTGGAAACACCATATATTTT; cdr3_aa: CASSQELDSISGNTIYF
d_call: NA; cdr3_length: 16; clone_size: NA; j_call: TRBJ2-1; v_call: TRBV4-3; cdr3_nt: TGCGCCAGCAGCCAAGATCGAGAGCTAGCGCCCTTAGAGCAGTTCTTC; cdr3_aa: CASSQDRELAPLEQFF
d_call: TRBD1; cdr3_length: 14; clone_size: NA; j_call: TRBJ2-1; v_call: TRBV7-9; cdr3_nt: TGTGCCAGCAGCTTAGGCCAGGGGGTGGATGAGCAGTTCTTC; cdr3_aa: CASSLGQGVDEQFF
d_call: NA; cdr3_length: 13; clone_size: NA; j_call: TRBJ2-7; v_call: TRBV4-2; cdr3_nt: TGTGCCAGCAGCCAAGGACTATTGTACGAGCAGTACTTC; cdr3_aa: CASSQGLLYEQYF
d_call: TRBD2; cdr3_length: 15; clone_size: NA; j_call: TRBJ2-3; v_call: TRBV6-5; cdr3_nt: TGTGCCAGCAGTCCTAGCGGGAGTGCCACAGATACGCAGTATTTT; cdr3_aa: CASSPSGSATDTQYF
d_call: TRBD2; cdr3_length: 16; clone_size: NA; j_call: TRBJ2-5; v_call: TRBV6-6; cdr3_nt: TGTGCCAGCAGTTACCGGTTTGCGGGAGGACAAGAGACCCAGTACTTC; cdr3_aa: CASSYRFAGGQETQYF
d_call: NA; cdr3_length: 14; clone_size: NA; j_call: TRBJ2-1; v_call: TRBV19; cdr3_nt: TGTGCCAGTAGTAATTCCCAGGGGAATGATGAGCAGTTCTTC; cdr3_aa: CASSNSQGNDEQFF
d_call: TRBD1; cdr3_length: 14; clone_size: once; j_call: TRBJ2-2; v_call: TRBV5-1; cdr3_nt: TGCGCCAGCAGCTCGGGACAGGGGAGCGGGGAGCTGTTTTTT; cdr3_aa: CASSSGQGSGELFF
d_call: TRBD2; cdr3_length: 12; clone_size: NA; j_call: TRBJ2-7; v_call: TRBV10-3; cdr3_nt: TGTGCCGCGGGCGGGAGCTCCTACGAGCAGTACTTC; cdr3_aa: CAAGGSSYEQYF
d_call: NA; cdr3_length: 12; clone_size: NA; j_call: TRBJ2-7; v_call: TRBV2; cdr3_nt: TGTGCCAGCAGTTGGGGGTCCTACGAGCAGTACTTC; cdr3_aa: CASSWGSYEQYF
d_call: NA; cdr3_length: 11; clone_size: NA; j_call: TRBJ2-5; v_call: TRBV13; cdr3_nt: TGTGCCAGCAGCTTGATGGAGACCCAGTACTTC; cdr3_aa: CASSLMETQYF
d_call: NA; cdr3_length: 14; clone_size: NA; j_call: TRBJ2-2; v_call: TRBV29-1; cdr3_nt: TGCAGCGCCGACGGGGGAGGAGGCACCGGGGAGCTGTTTTTT; cdr3_aa: CSADGGGGTGELFF
d_call: NA; cdr3_length: 15; clone_size: NA; j_call: TRBJ1-3; v_call: TRBV28; cdr3_nt: TGTGCCAGCAGTTTAGAAGTTTCCTCTGGAAACACCATATATTTT; cdr3_aa: CASSLEVSSGNTIYF
d_call: NA; cdr3_length: 12; clone_size: NA; j_call: TRBJ2-7; v_call: TRBV7-9; cdr3_nt: TGTGCCAGCAGCTCGGGCCTCTACGAGCAGTACTTC; cdr3_aa: CASSSGLYEQYF
d_call: TRBD2; cdr3_length: 19; clone_size: once; j_call: TRBJ2-1; v_call: TRBV14; cdr3_nt: TGTGCCAGCAGCCAAGCCGGACATCGACTAGCGGGACGAGGAAGTGAGCAGTTCTTC; cdr3_aa: CASSQAGHRLAGRGSEQFF
d_call: TRBD1; cdr3_length: 15; clone_size: NA; j_call: TRBJ2-7; v_call: TRBV7-2; cdr3_nt: TGTGCCAGCAGCTCATGGGACAGGGAAGATTACGAGCAGTACTTC; cdr3_aa: CASSSWDREDYEQYF